The 27 T cell receptor beta chains reported below all come from one sample, sequenced in a study of blood T cell repertoires in COVID-19. The protocol was immunoSEQ multiplex PCR, while the TCRdb copy is restricted to in-frame clones and leaves out a portion. The sample contains under 250,000 clones, more than 80% of which appear only once. The sequencing input was PBMCs or T cells enriched from blood (not recorded which). The receptors originated from a woman in her late teens or twenties in a cohort exposed to, infected with or recovered from COVID-19 (not recorded which).

V gene TRBV5-1 combines with J gene TRBJ1-1, with 8 bases aligning to TRBD1. Trimming at V came to 4 bases and at J to 3 bases, leaving 8 bases not matched to a gene. CDR1 and CDR2 from the germline V gene are SGHRS and YFSETQ. The CDR3 is 15 amino acids. CDR3 sequence: CASSQQTGVYTEAFF. CDR3 DNA sequence: TGCGCCAGCAGCCAACAGACAGGGGTGTACACTGAAGCTTTCTTT.

The V and J genes are TRBV7-8 and TRBJ1-5; TRBD1 is a possible D gene (6 bases). This CDR3 region has 14 residues. Germline CDR1 is SGHVS and CDR2 is FQNEAQ. Trimming cost V 5 bases and J 3 bases, with 11 bases left between them. The CDR3 protein is CASSLGQTNQPQHF. CDR3 sequence (DNA): TGTGCCAGCAGCCTAGGACAGACCAATCAGCCCCAGCATTTT.

The J gene is TRBJ1-1, the V gene TRBV5-1; possibly TRBD1 for D (6 bases). The CDR3 is 14 residues long. Trimming cost V 4 bases and J 1 base, with 11 bases left between them. Looked up from germline, CDR1 is SGHRS and CDR2 is YFSETQ. CDR3 sequence reads: CASSIQGGNTEAFF. DNA of the CDR3: TGCGCCAGCAGCATACAGGGTGGGAACACTGAAGCTTTCTTT.

A few counts support this clone. V is TRBV3-1 (or the pseudogene TRBV3-2) and J is TRBJ2-7; maybe TRBD1 (5 bases). V dropped 2 bases and J dropped 7 bases, with 21 bases sitting between them. Germline CDR1 reads LGHDT; CDR2 reads YNNKEL (reference sequence). The CDR3 contains 16 residues. CDR3 region: CASSQRHTQGSEEQYF. Written as DNA, the CDR3 is TGTGCCAGCAGCCAACGCCACACGCAGGGTTCGGAGGAGCAGTACTTC.

The chain recombines TRBV6-5 with TRBJ1-2; D is unclear. The CDR3 runs 14 residues. V was trimmed by 8 bases and J by 6 bases, leaving 19 bases between them. The V gene's germline CDR1 is MNHEY and CDR2 SVGAGI. The CDR3: CASVRRGKVDGYTF. For the CDR3, the DNA is TGTGCCAGCGTCCGCAGAGGCAAAGTGGATGGCTACACCTTC.

This rearrangement joins TRBV2 to TRBJ1-5; D unclear. V lost 6 bases, J lost 6 bases, and 18 bases lay in between. The CDR3 has 15 amino acids. In germline, CDR1 is SNHLY, CDR2 FYNNEI. CDR3 nucleotides: TGTGCCAGCAGCGGCGCAGGTTCTCGGGGTCAGCCCCAGCATTTT. Encoded protein: CASSGAGSRGQPQHF.

The chain employs TRBV11-2 and TRBJ1-1, with D maybe TRBD1 (5 bases). CDR1 and CDR2 from the germline V gene are SGHAT and FQNNGV. The V end lost 5 bases, the J end lost 3 bases, and 22 bases lay between the germline ends. The CDR3 loop spans 17 amino acids. Here the CDR3 DNA reads TGTGCCAGCAGCCCTTGGCAGGCGGGGGTCCTCGACACTGAAGCTTTCTTT. Its translation is CASSPWQAGVLDTEAFF.

A few counts support this clone. One junction end does not reproduce the germline sequence, and a read error may be involved. The chain carries TRBV24-1 and TRBJ1-1; D gene unclear. The CDR3 is 12 amino acids. Germline V gene sequence: CDR1 KGHDR, CDR2 SFDVKD. CDR3 bases: TGTGCCACCAGTGAGCCGTACTCCCCGTCTTTTTGG. It encodes CATSEPYSPSFW.

The chain joins TRBV21-1 to TRBJ2-3; TRBD2, as called in the table, went unchecked against the DNA. TRBV21-1 is designated a pseudogene. The CDR3 covers 16 residues. The CDR3 DNA reads as TGTGCCAGCACCGGGACTAGCGGGTCGAGGGCAGATACGCAGTATTTT. Translation: CASTGTSGSRADTQYF.

The chain links TRBV10-3 to TRBJ1-1, with TRBD1 identical over 9 bases. J lost 3 bases, V lost 9 bases, and 5 bases had no gene match. This CDR3 spans 13 amino acids. Germline CDR1 and CDR2: ENHRY and SYGVKD. The CDR3 nucleotides are TGTGCCATAAAACAGGGGGCGGACACTGAAGCTTTCTTT. Its translation is CAIKQGADTEAFF.

The chain couples TRBV19 to TRBJ2-2; possible D gene TRBD2, 5 bases. V was clipped by 1 base and J by 5 bases, with 11 bases between them. The V gene's germline CDR1 is LNHDA and CDR2 SQIVND (reference sequence). The CDR3 loop spans 15 amino acids. CDR3 sequence (DNA): TGTGCCAGTAGTATAGCCCGGGGATCGACCGGGGAGCTGTTTTTT. Translation gives CASSIARGSTGELFF.

The V call is TRBV7-2, the J call TRBJ2-7, with TRBD2 matching 12 bases. The V gene end was trimmed by 3 bases and the J gene end by 0 bases; junction bases not matched to a gene: 6. Germline-derived CDR1 and CDR2 are SGHTA and FQGNSA. The CDR3 covers 17 residues. CDR3 coding DNA: TGTGCCAGCAGCTTTGGGACTAGCGGGTTGAGCTCCTACGAGCAGTACTTC. As protein: CASSFGTSGLSSYEQYF.

This clone was recorded a few times. Other DNA sequences in the same sample also yield this CDR3. Here the CDR3 reads CASSQDLYNEQFF. As DNA, the CDR3 is TGTGCCAGCAGCCAAGACTTGTACAATGAGCAGTTCTTC. The rearrangement joins TRBV3-1 (or the pseudogene TRBV3-2) to TRBJ2-1; D is undetermined. Germline loops: CDR1 LGHDT, CDR2 YNNKEL (reference sequence). The CDR3 spans 13 residues. The ends were cut back, 0 bases at V and 4 bases at J, with 4 bases in the middle.

The chain links TRBV27 to TRBJ1-4; D gene uncertain. From germline, CDR1 is MNHEY and CDR2 SMNVEV (reference sequence). The CDR3 contains 18 residues. Trimming removed 3 bases at V and 0 bases at J, with 17 bases between. CDR3 sequence reads: CASSFRGPPVATNEKLFF. CDR3 nucleotide sequence: TGTGCCAGCAGTTTCCGGGGTCCTCCAGTTGCAACTAATGAAAAACTGTTTTTT.

This clone was counted ten times or more. The rearrangement uses TRBV2 and TRBJ1-3; TRBD1 matches at 7 bases. The CDR3 is 14 residues long. Trimming took 5 bases from V and 3 from J; bases not matched to a gene: 4. Germline CDR1 SNHLY, CDR2 FYNNEI. CDR3 sequence (DNA): TGTGCCAGCAGTCTAGGGGGCGGTGGAAACACCATATATTTT. The encoded protein is CASSLGGGGNTIYF.

Note on this clone: A much larger clone lies one base from this, so it may be a read error. The rearrangement links TRBV7-3 to TRBJ1-1; possibly TRBD1 for D (6 bases). The V end lost 1 base, the J end lost 4 bases, and 7 bases lay between the germline ends. Germline CDR1 SGHTA, CDR2 FQGTGA. This CDR3 has 13 residues. The CDR3 region has the DNA TGTGCCAGCAGCTTAAACAGGGCCACTGAAGCTTTCTTT. Encoded protein: CASSLNRATEAFF.

This chain links TRBV5-5 with TRBJ2-5, with TRBD2 identical over 16 bases. The CDR3 length is 18 residues. Germline trimming cut 5 bases from V and 4 bases from J; bases unmatched to any gene: 11. Germline CDR1 and CDR2: SGHKS and YYEKEE (reference sequence). The CDR3 bases are TGTGCCAGCAGACCCGGGACTAGCGGGGGGGCTTTAGGAGAGACCCAGTACTTC. This encodes CASRPGTSGGALGETQYF.

J is TRBJ2-7 and V is TRBV27, with D possibly TRBD1 on 6 matching bases. The CDR3 runs 13 residues. The germline V and J ends were trimmed by 3 bases and 2 bases, with 8 bases remaining between them. The germline V gene encodes CDR1 MNHEY and CDR2 SMNVEV (reference sequence). CDR3 nucleotides: TGTGCCAGCAGTTTTGGACAGACCTACGAGCAGTACTTC. This encodes CASSFGQTYEQYF.

This clone was observed once. V usage is TRBV2 and J usage is TRBJ1-6, with D unresolved. CDR3 length equals 13 residues. Germline V gene sequence: CDR1 SNHLY, CDR2 FYNNEI. The V and J ends lost 3 bases and 6 bases respectively, with 6 bases between them. The CDR3 region is CASSEEVNSPLHF. The CDR3 DNA sequence: TGTGCCAGCAGTGAGGAGGTTAATTCACCCCTCCACTTT.

This clone was seen just once. The chain couples TRBV27 to TRBJ2-7; D not certain. Trimming pared 2 bases from V and 0 bases from J, leaving 8 bases between. The CDR3 has 14 amino acids. Germline values: CDR1 MNHEY, CDR2 SMNVEV (reference sequence). The CDR3 DNA follows: TGTGCCAGCAGTTTAGTCCCCTCCTCCTACGAGCAGTACTTC. It specifies CASSLVPSSYEQYF.

This clone was counted between two and nine times. V gene TRBV27 combines with J gene TRBJ1-6; tentatively, D is TRBD1 (5 bases). Germline CDR1 is MNHEY and CDR2 is SMNVEV (reference sequence). Trimming pared 0 bases from V and 10 bases from J, leaving 10 bases between. This CDR3 region has 14 residues. The CDR3 DNA follows: TGTGCCAGCAGTTTATCCAGGGTATGGTCACCCCTCCACTTT. Translation: CASSLSRVWSPLHF.

V gene TRBV7-3 combines with J gene TRBJ1-3; possible D gene TRBD1, 6 bases. The CDR3 is 14 residues long. Germline V gene data show CDR1 as SGHTA and CDR2 as FQGTGA. V lost 5 bases, J lost 1 base, and 9 bases lay in between. DNA for the CDR3: TGTGCCAGCAGCATGACAGGATCTGGAAACACCATATATTTT. This encodes CASSMTGSGNTIYF.

Remarks on this clone: Distinct nucleotide sequences in the sample also encode this CDR3. The chain links TRBV12-3 or TRBV12-4 to TRBJ2-7; D perhaps matches TRBD1 (5 bases). The CDR3 contains 13 residues. The V gene lost 3 bases and the J gene lost 4 bases, with 10 bases spanning the gap. Here the CDR3 reads CASSLGQTYEQYF. CDR3 coding DNA: TGTGCCAGCAGTTTGGGGCAGACTTACGAGCAGTACTTC.

J is TRBJ2-2 and V is TRBV9; D possibly corresponds to TRBD2 (6 bases). Trimming took off 4 bases at V and 0 bases at J, with 7 bases between the two ends. The CDR3 spans 14 residues. Germline V gives CDR1 SGDLS, CDR2 YYNGEE. The CDR3 nucleotides are TGTGCCAGCAGCACGGGGGCGAACACCGGGGAGCTGTTTTTT. This gives the protein CASSTGANTGELFF. Supplemented by reference TRBV9 and TRBJ2-2, the full variable domain reads DSGVTQTPKHLITATGQRVTLRCSPRSGDLSVYWYQQSLDQGLQFLIQYYNGEERAKGNILERFSAQQFPDLHSELNLSSLELGDSALYFCASSTGANTGELFFGEGSRLTVL.

V usage is TRBV6-5 and J usage is TRBJ1-1; D not certain. CDR1 and CDR2 (germline): MNHEY, SVGAGI. V was shortened by 0 bases and J by 0 bases, with 5 bases between the two germline ends. This CDR3 has 14 amino acids. The CDR3 region has the DNA TGTGCCAGCAGTTACTCGACTGTGAACACTGAAGCTTTCTTT. It specifies CASSYSTVNTEAFF.

V usage is TRBV9 and J usage is TRBJ2-3, with D unclear. The germline V gene has CDR1 SGDLS and CDR2 YYNGEE. The CDR3 totals 14 residues. Trimming cost V 1 base and J 0 bases, with 6 bases left between them. CDR3: CASSVQDSTDTQYF. The CDR3 DNA sequence: TGTGCCAGCAGCGTACAGGATAGCACAGATACGCAGTATTTT.

The J gene is TRBJ1-6, the V gene TRBV7-9; no firm D call. The CDR3 runs 15 residues. Germline V gene sequence: CDR1 SEHNR, CDR2 FQNEAQ (reference sequence). The ends were cut back, 0 bases at V and 10 bases at J, with 13 bases in the middle. Written as DNA, the CDR3 is TGTGCCAGCAGCTTAGCATCGGCAGAGGGATCACCCCTCCACTTT. Protein sequence: CASSLASAEGSPLHF.